These 7 T cell receptor beta chains were sequenced from one sample in a study of long-term antiretroviral therapy in people with HIV. Researchers ran immunoSEQ v3.0 at survey level. Measured with immunoSEQ multiplex PCR; TCRdb has only the in-frame clones, and not every one. This sample has around 21,000 clones, with more than 70% found just once. The sequencing used unsorted PBMCs, collected at the start of antiretroviral therapy. These receptors were collected from a man between 45 and 60 years old with HIV.

The V and J genes are TRBV11-3 and TRBJ2-5; D is possibly TRBD1 (6 bases). The CDR3 contains 13 residues. The V gene's germline CDR1 is SGHNT and CDR2 YENEEA. V lost 5 bases to trimming and J lost 5 bases, with 12 bases between them. In nucleotides, the CDR3 is TGTGCCAGCAGCCACACAGGGTTGGAGACCCAGTACTTC. It translates to CASSHTGLETQYF.

The CDR3 sequence: CASSDRGLGDNQPQHF. CDR3 nucleotide sequence: TGTGCCAGCAGTGACAGGGGGTTGGGGGATAATCAGCCCCAGCATTTT. The chain recombines TRBV27 with TRBJ1-5; 9 bases match TRBD1. Trimming at V came to 5 bases and at J to 4 bases, leaving 9 bases not matched to a gene. Germline CDR1 is MNHEY and CDR2 is SMNVEV (reference sequence). The CDR3 covers 16 residues.

The chain employs TRBV19 and TRBJ1-5, with D perhaps TRBD1 (6 bases). Germline V gives CDR1 LNHDA, CDR2 SQIVND (reference sequence). Trimming left V 2 bases short and J 7 bases short, with 12 bases between. The CDR3 sequence is 14 residues long. The CDR3: CASSIRTGYQPQHF. The DNA for the CDR3 is TGTGCCAGTAGTATACGTACAGGGTACCAGCCCCAGCATTTT.

This chain uses TRBV2 with TRBJ2-2; no clear D. This CDR3 is 11 amino acids long. Trimming cost V 6 bases and J 8 bases, with 7 bases left between them. Germline V gene data show CDR1 as SNHLY and CDR2 as FYNNEI. The CDR3: CASRESGELFF. The CDR3 DNA reads TGTGCCAGCAGGGAGTCGGGGGAGCTGTTTTTT.

The rearrangement joins TRBV9 to TRBJ1-1; TRBD1 is a possible D gene (5 bases). The germline CDR1 and CDR2 sequences are SGDLS and YYNGEE. The CDR3 runs to 15 residues. V gave up 4 bases and J gave up 1 base, with 14 bases separating them. The CDR3 bases are TGTGCCAGCAGCCCTTGGCTCGGGGGGAACACTGAAGCTTTCTTT. As protein: CASSPWLGGNTEAFF.

The chain carries TRBV28 and TRBJ1-5; no reliable D call. The CDR3 is 16 amino acids. The germline V and J ends were trimmed by 3 bases and 4 bases, with 16 bases remaining between them. The V gene's germline CDR1 is MDHEN and CDR2 SYDVKM. The CDR3 sequence is CASSFPSGSRNQPQHF. Here the CDR3 DNA reads TGTGCCAGCAGTTTCCCCAGTGGCAGTAGGAATCAGCCCCAGCATTTT.

This rearrangement joins TRBV19 to TRBJ1-1; a possible D gene is TRBD1 (5 bases). Trimming shortened V by 5 bases and J by 3 bases, and 13 bases separated the two germline ends. The CDR3 consists of 14 residues. Germline V gene lookup returns CDR1 LNHDA and CDR2 SQIVND (reference sequence). CDR3 region: CASSGGIRHTEAFF. In DNA, the CDR3 is TGTGCCAGTAGTGGGGGGATACGACACACTGAAGCTTTCTTT.